This TCR beta chain was identified during a study of beta chain features in type 1 diabetes (dated by TCRdb to the late 2010s). Study-level background: Patients and healthy donors did not differ in mean age, gender distribution, total cell number or subset yield. Across all samples, 107,917,701 sorted cells were examined, and cell number per subset correlated strongly with RNA yield. The study compared the TCRB repertoires of sorted circulating CD4+ T cell subsets in recently diagnosed type 1 diabetes patients with those in matched healthy donors. Regulatory and stem cell-like memory subsets were obtained from only 8 patients and roughly 8 healthy donors, while naive and central memory subsets were obtained from all 30 or so donors. Paper-wide results and their limitations: Naive, central memory and regulatory TCRB repertoires appeared to be more similar among patients than among healthy donors. Shorter templates might have been favored by PCR, but patient and control samples were amplified and corrected together, so both groups would have been affected equally by any skew. Fewer insertions and more nucleotide deletions at VDJ recombination sites were observed in patients with type 1 diabetes, implying thymic rearrangement abnormalities. Because cDNA was sequenced instead of genomic DNA, highly expressing activated cells could be over-represented, though the groups showed no difference in activation or CD3 levels. Only small numbers of individuals were included in the HLA sub-analyses, which left unresolved whether HLA type had any influence on TCRB rearrangement. Type 1 diabetes patients showed a moderate but significant shortening of TCRB CDR3 length in all four CD4+ subsets.

The High Capacity cDNA Reverse Transcription Kit was used to reverse transcribe all of the isolated RNA, meaning that expressed TCRB transcripts were what got sequenced. Deep immunoSEQ sequencing was applied to naive, central memory and regulatory T cell samples, giving an average of roughly 3.5 million total reads per sample. After sorted cells were lysed in RLT buffer, RNA was extracted with DNase-treated RNeasy Micro or Mini kits, with the choice depending on cell number. To prevent cross-contamination, each cell subset was processed individually, whereas patient and healthy donor samples were processed jointly. The immunoSEQ multiplex PCR was used to amplify TCRB sequences from cDNA, generating 87-bp fragments that spanned the CDR3 region. Sequencing of the amplicons was done on the Illumina HiSeq platform. In the paper's pipeline: PCR bias was computationally corrected using synthetic template baselines, reads within Hamming distance 2 were collapsed, and singletons that could not be merged were discarded. By aligning reads against IMGT, V, D and J genes, CDR3 length, and insertions or deletions at six rearrangement sites were assigned. Within each subset, clonotype counts were normalized to sorted cell number, after which true diversity and Gini coefficients were computed with the tcR R package. The overlap coefficient, calculated on TCRB nucleotide sequences, was used to quantify repertoire sharing. Here the immuneACCESS table is served through TCRdb, limited to in-frame sequences with V and J called. Missing clones are a known gap in these copies; in checked studies unresolved V genes cover under half, and the rest lacks a known reason. The DNA was the basis for D and trimming; V, J and clone size are from that table. The sample contains roughly 300,000 clones, around 15% of them found a single time. The top ten constitute about 6.6% of the sample.

This clone was found a few times. The antigen it binds to is not known. No much larger clonotype is one base removed from it; base qualities were not supplied. The CDR3 runs 11 residues from the cysteine to the phenylalanine. The read is trimmed to its CDR3 DNA, 33 bases read in frame from base 1. The germline V gene sets CDR1 to SGHVS and CDR2 to FQNEAQ. The trim is 4 bases for V and 8 bases for J, with a gap of 6 bases between the germline ends. Each donor gave one peripheral blood draw, roughly 0.11 L on average, collected into heparinised tubes. Naive, central memory, regulatory and stem cell-like memory CD4+ T cells were sorted on a BD FACSAria II using a panel including CD45RO, CCR7, CD25, CD127, CD95 and CD27. Every sorted population had a purity above 95%. PBMCs were separated immediately by Lymphoprep density gradient centrifugation and were stained directly, without being cultured. So that batch effects would be minimized, each experiment stained and sorted samples in pairs, pairing one healthy donor with one patient.

The V gene is TRBV7-8 and the J gene is TRBJ2-1, with the D gene not confidently named. The receptor was isolated from a man between 25 and 39 years old in good health. Source material: central memory CD4+ T cells from blood. Here is the DNA: TGTGCCAGCAGCTACGGCTATGAGCAGTTCTTC. Its amino acids are CASSYGYEQFF. With the portions outside the CDR3 filled from the reference TRBV7-8 and TRBJ2-1 genes, the complete variable region becomes GAGVSQSPRYKVAKRGQDVALRCDPISGHVSLFWYQQALGQGPEFLTYFQNEAQLDKSGLPSDRFFAERPEGSVSTLKIQRTQQEDSAVYLCASSYGYEQFFGPGTRLTVL.